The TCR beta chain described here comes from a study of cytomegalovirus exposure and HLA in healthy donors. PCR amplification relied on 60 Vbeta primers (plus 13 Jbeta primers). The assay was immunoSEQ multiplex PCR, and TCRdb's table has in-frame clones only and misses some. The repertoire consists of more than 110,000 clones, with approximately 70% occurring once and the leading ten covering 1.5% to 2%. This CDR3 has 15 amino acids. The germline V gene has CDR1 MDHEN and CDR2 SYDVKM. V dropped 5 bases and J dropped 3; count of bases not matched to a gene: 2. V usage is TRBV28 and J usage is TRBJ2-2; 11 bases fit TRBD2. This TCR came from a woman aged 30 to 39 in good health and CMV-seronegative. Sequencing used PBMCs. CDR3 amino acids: CASSGTSGYTGELFF. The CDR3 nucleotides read TGTGCCAGCAGTGGGACTAGCGGATACACCGGGGAGCTGTTTTTT.